Listed here are 22 T cell receptor beta chains from one sample, sequenced in a study of early T cells in non-severe SARS-CoV-2 infection. One entry per CDR3 protein, called by TCRdb with MiXCR from the 5' RACE reads. The sample carries about 35,000 distinct CDR3 sequences, 5.5% to 7.5% recorded once. Sequencing was performed on whole blood. The receptors originated from an adult who was a healthcare worker with PCR-confirmed SARS-CoV-2 infection or an uninfected control (not recorded which).

This clonotype occurred many times. This chain uses TRBV5-5 with TRBJ1-1, with 8 bases aligning to TRBD1. The CDR3 sequence is 18 residues long. V trimming: 0 bases; J trimming: 5 bases; junction bases outside the gene matches: 15. Germline-derived CDR1 and CDR2 are SGHKS and YYEKEE (reference sequence). CDR3 residues: CASSLAGQGALGRTEAFF. The CDR3 DNA follows: TGTGCCAGCAGCTTGGCCGGTCAGGGGGCTCTAGGACGGACTGAAGCTTTCTTT. Together with reference TRBV5-5 and TRBJ1-1, the CDR3 gives the full variable domain: DAGVTQSPTHLIKTRGQQVTLRCSPISGHKSVSWYQQVLGQGPQFIFQYYEKEERGRGNFPDRFSARQFPNYSSELNVNALLLGDSALYLCASSLAGQGALGRTEAFFGQGTRLTVV.

Note on this clonotype: This may be a read error: a much more frequent sequence differs by one nucleotide. The chain carries TRBV18 and TRBJ2-1, with D unclear. This CDR3 is 14 amino acids long. The V end lost 5 bases, the J end lost 1 base, and 9 bases lay between the germline ends. Germline loops: CDR1 KGHSH, CDR2 LQKENI. The CDR3 spells CASSSSGSYNEQFF. The CDR3 DNA reads TGTGCCAGCTCATCCAGTGGATCCTACAATGAGCAGTTCTTC. Looking up the rest from reference TRBV18 and TRBJ2-1 gives the full variable domain: NAGVMQNPRHLVRRRGQEARLRCSPMKGHSHVYWYRQLPEEGLKFMVYLQKENIIDESGMPKERFSAEFPKEGPSILRIQQVVRGDSAAYFCASSSSGSYNEQFFGPGTRLTVL.

This clonotype has at least ten counts. The chain combines TRBV5-1 with TRBJ2-3; the match to TRBD1 covers 7 bases. Germline V gives CDR1 SGHRS, CDR2 YFSETQ. V shed 0 bases and J 0 bases; nucleotides not matched to a gene: 1. The CDR3 contains 15 residues. In DNA, the CDR3 is TGCGCCAGCAGCTTGGCGGGACAGAGCACAGATACGCAGTATTTT. Protein sequence: CASSLAGQSTDTQYF.

This clonotype was seen a handful of times. The CDR3 bases are TGCGCCAGCAGCCAGAGGACGTTGAACACTGAAGCTTTCTTT. This encodes CASSQRTLNTEAFF. The V and J genes are TRBV4-3 and TRBJ1-1; D is undetermined. Germline loops: CDR1 LGHNA, CDR2 YSLEER. This CDR3 spans 14 amino acids. V lost 3 bases and J 0 bases, leaving 8 bases between the germline ends.

This clonotype has at least ten counts. This chain links TRBV20-1 with TRBJ2-1; 8 nucleotides line up with TRBD2. V gave up 2 bases and J gave up 0 bases; unmatched junction bases: 18. The CDR3 totals 20 residues. CDR1 is DFQATT and CDR2 is SNEGSKA in the germline V gene (reference sequence). Here the CDR3 DNA reads TGCAGTGCTAGACTCCCACCGGGACTAGGGGGGGGGTTCTCCTACAATGAGCAGTTCTTC. Protein product: CSARLPPGLGGGFSYNEQFF.

This clonotype came up many times. V is TRBV6-2 or TRBV6-3 and J is TRBJ2-3; D is unclear. This CDR3 region has 15 residues. Per germline, CDR1 MNHEY and CDR2 SVGEGT. Trimming took off 6 bases at V and 2 bases at J, with 15 bases between the two ends. The CDR3 loop is CASSPTRPYTDTQYF. The CDR3 nucleotides read TGTGCCAGCAGCCCTACAAGGCCCTACACAGATACGCAGTATTTT.

This clonotype was seen many times. The chain employs TRBV9 and TRBJ1-5; D is unresolved. The CDR3 length is 14 residues. V was cut by 0 bases and J by 2 bases, with 6 bases left in between. Germline V gene sequence: CDR1 SGDLS, CDR2 YYNGEE. CDR3 residues: CASSVDGGNQPQHF. The CDR3 DNA follows: TGTGCCAGCAGCGTAGATGGGGGCAATCAGCCCCAGCATTTT. The full variable domain, in which reference TRBV9 and TRBJ1-5 provide the parts outside the CDR3, is DSGVTQTPKHLITATGQRVTLRCSPRSGDLSVYWYQQSLDQGLQFLIQYYNGEERAKGNILERFSAQQFPDLHSELNLSSLELGDSALYFCASSVDGGNQPQHFGDGTRLSIL.

This clonotype was found a few times. This chain uses TRBV7-3 with TRBJ2-2, with a weak D call TRBD1 (6 bases). The germline V gene encodes CDR1 SGHTA and CDR2 FQGTGA. The CDR3 spans 15 residues. V dropped 4 bases and J dropped 6 bases, with 15 bases sitting between them. CDR3 sequence reads: CASSSKTGLAGELFF. CDR3 DNA: TGTGCCAGCAGCTCGAAGACAGGCTTGGCCGGGGAGCTGTTTTTT.

This clonotype has a count of ten or more. The V and J genes are TRBV2 and TRBJ2-2; D might be TRBD1 (6 bases). This CDR3 comprises 12 residues. Trimming shortened V by 5 bases and J by 13 bases, and 14 bases separated the two germline ends. Germline lookup yields CDR1 SNHLY and CDR2 FYNNEI. In nucleotides, the CDR3 is TGTGCCAGCAGTCCACAGGGCCTACGGCTGTTTTTT. This codes for CASSPQGLRLFF.

This clonotype has at least ten counts. Here the CDR3 DNA reads TGCGCCAGCAGCTCGGAAGGTGGCACAGATACGCAGTATTTT. Amino acid sequence: CASSSEGGTDTQYF. The chain links TRBV5-1 to TRBJ2-3, with no clear D. Germline V CDR1 and CDR2: SGHRS, YFSETQ. Trimming took 3 bases from V and 1 from J, leaving 9 bases between them. The length of the CDR3 is 14 residues.

This rearrangement joins TRBV6-5 to TRBJ2-2, with TRBD2 matching 7 bases. This CDR3 has 14 amino acids. Germline CDR1 reads MNHEY; CDR2 reads SVGAGI. V lost 6 bases, J lost 5 bases, and 6 bases stayed unmatched. The CDR3 loop reads CASRFPGGTGELFF. As DNA, the CDR3 is TGTGCCAGCAGGTTTCCGGGGGGTACCGGGGAGCTGTTTTTT.

This clonotype was detected many times. This chain joins TRBV20-1 and TRBJ2-2; D might be TRBD1 (6 bases). Germline V gives CDR1 DFQATT, CDR2 SNEGSKA (reference sequence). V lost 4 bases, J lost 7 bases, and 13 bases lay in between. The CDR3 has 13 residues. Here the CDR3 DNA reads TGCAGTGCTACACAGGGTGTTGTCGGGGAGCTGTTTTTT. Translated: CSATQGVVGELFF.

In its sample, this clonotype was seen a few times. This sequence joins TRBV6-6 and TRBJ2-2; TRBD1 matches 10 bases. Germline V gene sequence: CDR1 MNHNY, CDR2 SVGAGI (reference sequence). This CDR3 has 16 residues. After removal of 2 bases from V and 3 bases from J, the junction contained 3 bases not matched to a gene. The CDR3 loop reads CASSYPGTGDTGELFF. CDR3 coding DNA: TGTGCCAGCAGTTACCCCGGGACAGGGGACACCGGGGAGCTGTTTTTT.

This clonotype was detected ten times or more. The chain recombines TRBV5-4 with TRBJ2-7; 7 positions match TRBD1. This CDR3 contains 16 residues. Losses at the gene ends were 4 bases for V and 2 bases for J; bases not matched to a gene: 12. Germline V gene lookup returns CDR1 SGHNT and CDR2 YYREEE (reference sequence). As DNA, the CDR3 is TGTGCCAGCAGCCAAGAACAGGGGTTGACTCCCTACGAGCAGTACTTC. This codes for CASSQEQGLTPYEQYF.

The chain combines TRBV30 with TRBJ1-6; the match to TRBD1 covers 9 bases. The CDR3 has 14 residues. V shed 5 bases and J 10 bases; nucleotides not matched to a gene: 9. Germline V gene data show CDR1 as GTSNPN and CDR2 as SVGIG (reference sequence). The CDR3 bases are TGTGCCTGGTCGGACAGGGGCTACCGATCACCCCTCCACTTT. It specifies CAWSDRGYRSPLHF.

This clonotype was counted a few times. This chain links TRBV18 with TRBJ2-1; TRBD1 is a possible D gene (6 bases). The germline gives CDR1 KGHSH, CDR2 LQKENI. The CDR3 is made up of 14 amino acids. Deletions cut 4 bases from V and 5 bases from J, with 12 bases between. The CDR3 DNA reads TGTGCCAGCTCACTACAGGGTCAGGACAATGAGCAGTTCTTC. Translating it yields CASSLQGQDNEQFF.

V is TRBV11-2 and J is TRBJ1-1; no clear D gene. Germline lookup yields CDR1 SGHAT and CDR2 FQNNGV. The CDR3 consists of 14 residues. V was cut by 2 bases and J by 2 bases, with 9 bases left in between. Here the CDR3 DNA reads TGTGCCAGCAGCTTATCAGAGGCAAACACTGAAGCTTTCTTT. Its translation is CASSLSEANTEAFF.

This clonotype was seen many times. The rearrangement uses TRBV9 and TRBJ1-3; TRBD1 is a possible D gene (6 bases). V lost 3 bases and J lost 0, with 19 bases in between. From germline, CDR1 is SGDLS and CDR2 YYNGEE. The CDR3 contains 18 residues. CDR3 in DNA: TGTGCCAGCAGCGACACGCAACGGGGACAAGACTCTGGAAACACCATATATTTT. Translation: CASSDTQRGQDSGNTIYF.

Many counts were recorded for this clonotype. The chain couples TRBV7-6 to TRBJ2-6, with D tentatively TRBD2 (7 bases). Trimming removed 4 bases at V and 4 bases at J, with 17 bases between. Germline V gene sequence: CDR1 SGHVS, CDR2 FNYEAQ. CDR3 length equals 17 residues. CDR3 region: CASSYTLGGAGANVLTF. CDR3 DNA: TGTGCCAGCAGCTACACCTTGGGGGGGGCCGGGGCCAACGTCCTGACTTTC.

The V gene is TRBV27, the J gene TRBJ2-1; 8 bases match TRBD2. V dropped 3 bases and J dropped 2; count of bases not matched to a gene: 6. The germline V gene encodes CDR1 MNHEY and CDR2 SMNVEV (reference sequence). This CDR3 has 16 residues. CDR3 bases: TGTGCCAGCAGTTTCCTTACGCGGGGGGCCTACAATGAGCAGTTCTTC. The encoded protein is CASSFLTRGAYNEQFF.

This clonotype was observed many times. This chain uses TRBV7-9 with TRBJ2-3, with 8 bases fitting TRBD1. Germline CDR1 reads SEHNR; CDR2 reads FQNEAQ (reference sequence). The CDR3 runs to 18 residues. V was clipped by 0 bases and J by 5 bases; unmatched bases: 13. The CDR3 loop reads CASSLARNRQGRGDTQYF. CDR3 nucleotide sequence: TGTGCCAGCAGCTTAGCGAGAAACCGACAGGGGAGAGGAGATACGCAGTATTTT.

This clonotype appeared a few times. The rearrangement joins TRBV11-3 to TRBJ2-1, with D perhaps assigned TRBD1 or TRBD2 (5 bases each). This CDR3 contains 15 residues. Trimming stripped 1 base from V and 5 bases from J, with 12 bases between. Germline CDR1 and CDR2: SGHNT and YENEEA. CDR3 region: CASSLGTGTHNEQFF. The CDR3 DNA sequence: TGTGCCAGCAGCTTAGGCACCGGGACCCACAATGAGCAGTTCTTC.